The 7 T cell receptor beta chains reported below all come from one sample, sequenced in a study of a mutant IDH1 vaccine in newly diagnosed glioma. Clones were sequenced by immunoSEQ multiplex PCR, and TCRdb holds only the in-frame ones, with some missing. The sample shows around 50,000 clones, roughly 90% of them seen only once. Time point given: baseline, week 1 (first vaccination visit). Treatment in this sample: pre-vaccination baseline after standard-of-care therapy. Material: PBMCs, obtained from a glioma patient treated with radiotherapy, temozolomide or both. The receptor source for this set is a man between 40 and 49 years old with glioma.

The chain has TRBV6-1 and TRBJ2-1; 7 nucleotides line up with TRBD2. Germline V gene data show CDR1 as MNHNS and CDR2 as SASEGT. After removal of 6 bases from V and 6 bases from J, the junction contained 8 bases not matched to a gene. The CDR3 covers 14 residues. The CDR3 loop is CASRSDAGVNEQFF. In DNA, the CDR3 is TGTGCCAGCAGATCCGACGCGGGAGTCAATGAGCAGTTCTTC.

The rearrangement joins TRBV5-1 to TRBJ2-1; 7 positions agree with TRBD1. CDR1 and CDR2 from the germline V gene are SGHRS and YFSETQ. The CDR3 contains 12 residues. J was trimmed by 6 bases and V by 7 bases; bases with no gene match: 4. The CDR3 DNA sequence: TGCGCCAGCCGGACAGGTTCCAATGAGCAGTTCTTC. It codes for CASRTGSNEQFF.

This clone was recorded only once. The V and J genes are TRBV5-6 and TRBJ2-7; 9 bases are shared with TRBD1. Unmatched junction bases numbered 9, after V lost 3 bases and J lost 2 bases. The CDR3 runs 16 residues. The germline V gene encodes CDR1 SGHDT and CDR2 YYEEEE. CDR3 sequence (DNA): TGTGCCAGCAGCTCCACAGGGGGCTCACTAGCCTACGAGCAGTACTTC. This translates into CASSSTGGSLAYEQYF.

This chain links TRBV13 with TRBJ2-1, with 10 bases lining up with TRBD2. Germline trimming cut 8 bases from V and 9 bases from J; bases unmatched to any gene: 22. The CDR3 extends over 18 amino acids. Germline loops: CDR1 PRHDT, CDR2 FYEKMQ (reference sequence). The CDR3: CASSRPGTSDERESEQFF. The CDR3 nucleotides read TGTGCCAGCTCCCGTCCTGGGACTAGCGACGAAAGGGAAAGTGAGCAGTTCTTC.

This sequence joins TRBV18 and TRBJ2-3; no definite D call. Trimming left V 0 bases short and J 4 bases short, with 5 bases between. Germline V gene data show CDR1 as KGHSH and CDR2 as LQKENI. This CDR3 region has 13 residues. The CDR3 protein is CASSPPSADTQYF. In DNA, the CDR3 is TGTGCCAGCTCACCACCTTCGGCAGATACGCAGTATTTT.

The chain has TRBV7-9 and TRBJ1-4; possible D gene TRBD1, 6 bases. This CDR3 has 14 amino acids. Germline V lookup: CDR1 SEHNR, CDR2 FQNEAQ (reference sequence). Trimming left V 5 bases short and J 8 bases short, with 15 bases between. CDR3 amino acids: CASSAGGPGEKLFF. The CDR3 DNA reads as TGTGCCAGCAGCGCTGGGGGGCCTGGAGAAAAACTGTTTTTT. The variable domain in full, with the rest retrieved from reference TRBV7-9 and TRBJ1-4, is DTGVSQNPRHKITKRGQNVTFRCDPISEHNRLYWYRQTLGQGPEFLTYFQNEAQLEKSRLLSDRFSAERPKGSFSTLEIQRTEQGDSAMYLCASSAGGPGEKLFFGSGTQLSVL.

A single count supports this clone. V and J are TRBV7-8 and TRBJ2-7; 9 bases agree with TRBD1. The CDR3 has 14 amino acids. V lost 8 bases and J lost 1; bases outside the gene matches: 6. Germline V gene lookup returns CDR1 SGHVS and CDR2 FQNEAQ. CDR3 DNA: TGTGCCAGCGGAGACAGGGGGTCGTCCTACGAGCAGTACTTC. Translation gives CASGDRGSSYEQYF.